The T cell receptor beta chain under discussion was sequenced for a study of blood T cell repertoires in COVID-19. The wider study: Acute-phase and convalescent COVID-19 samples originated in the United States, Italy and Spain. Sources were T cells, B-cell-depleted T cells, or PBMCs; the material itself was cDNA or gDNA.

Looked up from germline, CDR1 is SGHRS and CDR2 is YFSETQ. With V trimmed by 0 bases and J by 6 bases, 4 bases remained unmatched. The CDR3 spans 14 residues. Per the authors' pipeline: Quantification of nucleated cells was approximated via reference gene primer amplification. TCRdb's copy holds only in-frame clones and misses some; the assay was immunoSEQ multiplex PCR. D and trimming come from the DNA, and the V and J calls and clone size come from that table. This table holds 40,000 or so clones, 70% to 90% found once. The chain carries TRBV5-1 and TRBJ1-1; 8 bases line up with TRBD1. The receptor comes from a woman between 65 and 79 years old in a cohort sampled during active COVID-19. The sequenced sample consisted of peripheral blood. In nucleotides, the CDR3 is TGCGCCAGCAGCTTGGTAGGGACAGGCGCTGAAGCTTTCTTT. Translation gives CASSLVGTGAEAFF.